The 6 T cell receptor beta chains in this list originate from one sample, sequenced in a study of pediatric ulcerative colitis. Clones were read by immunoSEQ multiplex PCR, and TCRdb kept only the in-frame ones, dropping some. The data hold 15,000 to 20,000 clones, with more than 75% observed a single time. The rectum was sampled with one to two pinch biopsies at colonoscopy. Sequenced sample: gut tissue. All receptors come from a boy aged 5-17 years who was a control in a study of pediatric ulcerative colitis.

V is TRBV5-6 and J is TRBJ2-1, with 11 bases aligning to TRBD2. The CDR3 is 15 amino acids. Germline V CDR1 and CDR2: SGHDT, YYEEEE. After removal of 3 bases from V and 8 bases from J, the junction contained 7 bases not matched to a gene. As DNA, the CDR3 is TGTGCCAGCAGCTCCGTTAGCGGGGGGGCTGATGAGCAGTTCTTC. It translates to CASSSVSGGADEQFF.

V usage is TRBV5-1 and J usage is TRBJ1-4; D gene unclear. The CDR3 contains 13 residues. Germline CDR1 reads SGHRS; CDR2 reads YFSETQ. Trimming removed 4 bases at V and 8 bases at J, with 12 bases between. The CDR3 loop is CASSPRSTEKLFF. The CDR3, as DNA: TGCGCCAGCAGCCCGCGGTCGACAGAAAAACTGTTTTTT. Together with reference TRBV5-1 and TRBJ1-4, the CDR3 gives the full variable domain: KAGVTQTPRYLIKTRGQQVTLSCSPISGHRSVSWYQQTPGQGLQFLFEYFSETQRNKGNFPGRFSGRQFSNSRSEMNVSTLELGDSALYLCASSPRSTEKLFFGSGTQLSVL.

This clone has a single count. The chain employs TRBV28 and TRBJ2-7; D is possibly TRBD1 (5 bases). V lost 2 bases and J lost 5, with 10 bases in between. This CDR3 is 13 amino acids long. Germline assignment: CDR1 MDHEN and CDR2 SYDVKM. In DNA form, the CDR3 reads TGTGCCAGCAGTTTACCCGGACACGACGAGCAGTACTTC. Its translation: CASSLPGHDEQYF.

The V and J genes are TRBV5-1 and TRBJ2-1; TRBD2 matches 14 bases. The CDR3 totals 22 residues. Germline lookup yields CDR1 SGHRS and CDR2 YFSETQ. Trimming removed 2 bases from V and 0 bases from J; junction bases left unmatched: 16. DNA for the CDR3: TGCGCCAGCAGCTTCGCAGGGGGAAGGGGACTAGCGGGAGTTCGCTCCTACAATGAGCAGTTCTTC. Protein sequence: CASSFAGGRGLAGVRSYNEQFF.

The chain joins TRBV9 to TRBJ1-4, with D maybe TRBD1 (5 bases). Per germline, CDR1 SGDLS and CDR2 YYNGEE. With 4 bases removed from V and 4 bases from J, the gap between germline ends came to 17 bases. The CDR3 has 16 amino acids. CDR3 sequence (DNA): TGTGCCAGCAGCACCCCGTCAGGGCTGGGTAATGAAAAACTGTTTTTT. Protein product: CASSTPSGLGNEKLFF.

CDR3 DNA: TGCGCCAGCAGCCACCTGGACAGGGACACAGATACGCAGTATTTT. This codes for CASSHLDRDTDTQYF. This chain uses TRBV4-1 with TRBJ2-3; 8 bases fit TRBD1. The CDR3 contains 15 residues. The V and J ends lost 3 bases and 2 bases, in that order; junction bases with no gene match: 4. Germline V lookup: CDR1 MGHRA, CDR2 YSYEKL.